The present TCR beta chain was sequenced within a study of CD8+ T cells in alopecia areata. Findings and limits, study-wide: More clonal than normal scalp was lesional scalp, particularly alopecia totalis/universalis. Although TCR sharing was seen in mice, sharing across patients was less clear, possibly for HLA-related reasons.

The CDR3 covers 14 residues. With 6 bases removed from V and 5 bases from J, the gap between germline ends came to 14 bases. Germline CDR1 MDHEN, CDR2 SYDVKM. This clone was counted only a few times. What it recognizes is unknown. Following extraction, RNA underwent reverse transcription to cDNA, which served as the sequencing template. TCRdb keeps only in-frame clones here, not all; method: immunoSEQ multiplex PCR. The table shows 120,000 or so clones, with 47% occurring only once. Sequencing input: NKG2D-low CD8+ T cells sorted from blood. V usage is TRBV28 and J usage is TRBJ1-5; D possibly corresponds to TRBD1 (6 bases). This receptor was identified in a human donor with alopecia areata. The CDR3, as DNA: TGTGCCAGCAGCCCTACGGGGGCTTATCAGCCCCAGCATTTT. Amino acids: CASSPTGAYQPQHF. Using reference TRBV28 and TRBJ1-5 for the parts outside the CDR3, the full variable domain is DVKVTQSSRYLVKRTGEKVFLECVQDMDHENMFWYRQDPGLGLRLIYFSYDVKMKEKGDIPEGYSVSREKKERFSLILESASTNQTSMYLCASSPTGAYQPQHFGDGTRLSIL.